The clone carrying this T cell receptor (beta chain) was counted ten times or more. What it binds is not known. This CDR3 comprises 13 residues. Trimming removed 5 bases at V and 9 bases at J, with 14 bases between. Per germline, CDR1 SGHAT and CDR2 FQDESV (reference sequence). Amplification of TCR beta CDR3 regions was performed using RNA transcripts as template. A set of HTBI primers served as the primers for a first-round RT-PCR of the TCR CDR3. Each CDR3 protein is one row after TCRdb ran MiXCR on the multiplex PCR reads. The table shows around 450,000 distinct CDR3 sequences, with about a sixth occurring only once. The data were taken from a study of T cells in Graves' hyperthyroidism and ophthalmopathy. Turning to the study itself: Upon initial diagnosis and before any treatment, peripheral blood was collected. Study results and limitations: Most thyroid clonotypes with frequency above 0.001 were detected in blood. In validation, the model predicted ophthalmopathy. These predictions came a median about 6.8 months before onset.

Graves' hyperthyroidism showing no ophthalmopathy progression within 18 months was considered stable. The chain joins TRBV11-1 to TRBJ1-5, with D possibly TRBD1 on 5 matching bases. The sequencing input was blood. The source of this sequence is a woman younger than 35 with Graves' hyperthyroidism. The CDR3 region is CASSPDSAAPQHF. In DNA form, the CDR3 reads TGTGCCAGCAGCCCAGACAGCGCAGCGCCCCAGCATTTT.